This passage covers 6 T cell receptor beta chains from one sample sequenced in a study of Ad26.COV2.S vaccination and SARS-CoV-2 variants. Here immunoSEQ multiplex PCR was the method, and the copy in TCRdb shows in-frame clones only, minus some. The table has around 450,000 clones, more than 75% seen once; the top ten hold less than 4.5%. Treatment of the sample: about 20 received Ad26.COV2.S at low or high dose, single or two shots; about 5 received placebo; per-sample allocation not given. The samples were gathered on day 63 after the first injection of vaccine or placebo. Specimen: peripheral blood, collected in a trial of Ad26.COV2.S vaccine versus placebo. Source of these receptors: a person aged 18 to 65 who received the Ad26.COV2.S COVID-19 vaccine or a placebo.

V gene TRBV30 combines with J gene TRBJ1-1; D call uncertain. The CDR3 has 13 residues. Trimming took 2 bases from V and 2 from J, leaving 9 bases between them. Germline CDR1 is GTSNPN and CDR2 is SVGIG (reference sequence). CDR3 DNA sequence: TGTGCCTGGAGTCCAGCACGAAACACTGAAGCTTTCTTT. Protein product: CAWSPARNTEAFF.

The V and J genes are TRBV28 and TRBJ1-2; possible D gene TRBD1, 5 bases. The CDR3 runs to 14 residues. In germline, CDR1 is MDHEN, CDR2 SYDVKM. With 4 bases removed from V and 8 bases from J, the gap between germline ends came to 17 bases. CDR3 region: CASSSRAGVVGYTF. As DNA, the CDR3 is TGTGCCAGCAGTTCCCGGGCGGGGGTGGTAGGCTACACCTTC.

This clone is a singleton in its sample. The rearrangement links TRBV5-8 to TRBJ1-3, with D maybe TRBD1 (5 bases). V was trimmed by 0 bases and J by 3 bases, leaving 7 bases between them. The CDR3 has 14 residues. The germline V gene has CDR1 SGHTS and CDR2 YDEGEE. The CDR3 is CASSLGQIGNTIYF. CDR3 bases: TGTGCCAGCAGCTTGGGACAGATTGGAAACACCATATATTTT.

This clone was picked up one time. The J gene is TRBJ2-7, the V gene TRBV4-2, with 8 bases that match TRBD2. There are 15 residues in the CDR3. Trimming at V came to 3 bases and at J to 3 bases, leaving 7 bases not matched to a gene. Germline lookup yields CDR1 LGHNA and CDR2 YNFKEQ. The DNA for the CDR3 is TGTGCCAGCAGCCAGACACCCGGGACTAGCTACGAGCAGTACTTC. As protein: CASSQTPGTSYEQYF.

J is TRBJ2-2 and V is TRBV19; the match to TRBD1 covers 8 bases. CDR3 length: 16 residues. Trimming took 5 bases from V and 4 from J; bases not matched to a gene: 9. Looked up from germline, CDR1 is LNHDA and CDR2 is SQIVND (reference sequence). The CDR3 DNA is TGTGCCAGTAGTCGATCCGCAGGGGGCTTCACCGGGGAGCTGTTTTTT. Translation: CASSRSAGGFTGELFF.

The genes are TRBV7-2 and TRBJ2-3, with 8 bases matching TRBD1. After removal of 5 bases from V and 5 bases from J, the junction contained 21 bases not matched to a gene. The germline V gene encodes CDR1 SGHTA and CDR2 FQGNSA. The CDR3 totals 19 residues. CDR3 loop: CASSQPFYTPGQAGDTQYF. Here the CDR3 DNA reads TGTGCCAGCAGCCAACCCTTTTACACTCCGGGACAGGCCGGAGATACGCAGTATTTT. Full variable domain (remainder filled in from reference TRBV7-2 and TRBJ2-3): GAGVSQSPSNKVTEKGKDVELRCDPISGHTALYWYRQSLGQGLEFLIYFQGNSAPDKSGLPSDRFSAERTGGSVSTLTIQRTQQEDSAVYLCASSQPFYTPGQAGDTQYFGPGTRLTVL.